A single T cell receptor beta chain is shown here with its context. The antigen remains undetermined. One base away lies a much larger clone, so this may be a sequencing read error. The data were obtained in a study of regulatory T cells in long-lasting Graves disease. Study conclusions and caveats: Clonotypes that were public and shared totalled some 2,900 in persistent patients versus about 1,000 in new patients.

The V segment lost 7 bases and the J segment 2 bases; nucleotides outside the gene matches: 7. This CDR3 spans 14 amino acids. Germline V gene sequence: CDR1 SEHNR, CDR2 FQNEAQ (reference sequence). CDR3 regions were amplified by Arm-PCR using iRepertoire HTBI primers to build TCR beta libraries. TCRdb recomputed calls from the multiplex PCR reads with MiXCR, one row per CDR3 protein. The sample holds roughly 500,000 distinct CDR3 sequences, about 20% seen once. Stated time point: persistent/refractory GD, antithyroid drugs over 5 years with positive TRAb. From RNA extracted from PBMCs, the TCR library was made.

The sequencing used peripheral blood mononuclear cells (PBMCs), collected when the disease was refractory, from a patient treated with antithyroid drugs. This TCR came from a female donor with Graves disease. This rearrangement joins TRBV7-9 to TRBJ1-1; 7 nucleotides match TRBD1. DNA for the CDR3: TGTGCCAGCACCCGACAGGGCCCTAACACTGAAGCTTTCTTT. This gives the protein CASTRQGPNTEAFF.